Below, 22 T cell receptor beta chains from the same sample are listed, as sequenced in a study of CD8 T cells in Susac syndrome. Reverse transcription of about 0.5 to 1 ug RNA used random hexamers. MiXCR was run by TCRdb on the immunoSEQ multiplex PCR reads, yielding one entry per CDR3 protein. This repertoire shows 150,000 to 200,000 distinct CDR3 sequences, roughly 94% found once; its top ten account for almost 0.095%. Sequenced: CD4+ T cells from PBMCs. These receptor sequences come from a human donor with multiple sclerosis.

This chain uses TRBV5-6 with TRBJ1-1; D is undetermined. Germline values: CDR1 SGHDT, CDR2 YYEEEE. The CDR3 contains 13 residues. V was cut by 7 bases and J by 0 bases, with 10 bases left in between. CDR3 sequence: CASLRWMNTEAFF. The CDR3 DNA is TGTGCCAGCCTACGTTGGATGAACACTGAAGCTTTCTTT.

This clonotype appeared a single time. The CDR3 DNA is TGTGCCAGCAGCTTTCAATCGGACAGACATGCCGAGCAGTACTTC. The encoded protein is CASSFQSDRHAEQYF. The chain combines TRBV7-2 with TRBJ2-7; TRBD1 is a possible D gene (6 bases). Germline V CDR1 and CDR2: SGHTA, FQGNSA. Deletions cut 3 bases from V and 6 bases from J, with 18 bases between. The CDR3 runs 15 residues.

The chain couples TRBV20-1 to TRBJ1-3, with unresolved D. CDR3 length equals 14 residues. V gave up 3 bases and J gave up 0 bases, with 9 bases separating them. Per the germline V gene, CDR1 is DFQATT and CDR2 is SNEGSKA (reference sequence). In nucleotides, the CDR3 is TGCAGTGCTAGGGGCACGAGCTCTGGAAACACCATATATTTT. Translating it yields CSARGTSSGNTIYF.

The chain couples TRBV12-5 to TRBJ2-3; D call uncertain. The V gene's germline CDR1 is LGHNT and CDR2 FRNRAP. Trimming stripped 2 bases from V and 2 bases from J, with 8 bases between. The length of the CDR3 is 14 residues. CDR3 residues: CASGLTAFTDTQYF. The CDR3 coding sequence is TGTGCTAGTGGTTTGACTGCCTTCACAGATACGCAGTATTTT.

This chain connects TRBV14 to TRBJ1-2, with D possibly being TRBD1 (5 bases). CDR1 is SGHDN and CDR2 is FVKESK in the germline V gene. CDR3 length equals 15 residues. Trimming took 4 bases from V and 7 from J, leaving 19 bases between them. The CDR3 region has the DNA TGTGCCAGCAGCCTCGGAGGCCAGGGCCCAGGTGGCTACACCTTC. This translates into CASSLGGQGPGGYTF.

This CDR3 reads CAWEERYEQFF. In DNA, the CDR3 is TGTGCCTGGGAGGAACGATATGAGCAGTTCTTC. The chain joins TRBV30 to TRBJ2-1; D remains unclear. The length of the CDR3 is 11 residues. Germline CDR1 reads GTSNPN; CDR2 reads SVGIG (reference sequence). Trimming shortened V by 5 bases and J by 8 bases, and 10 bases separated the two germline ends.

The chain couples TRBV2 to TRBJ2-3; D not resolved. Germline assignment: CDR1 SNHLY and CDR2 FYNNEI. V lost 9 bases to trimming and J lost 5 bases, with 6 bases between them. This CDR3 comprises 10 residues. CDR3 sequence (DNA): TGTGCCAGGGGGAAAGATACGCAGTATTTT. The encoded protein is CARGKDTQYF.

This sequence joins TRBV5-1 and TRBJ2-6; D is ambiguous. V was cut by 0 bases and J by 1 base, with 5 bases left in between. Germline CDR1 is SGHRS and CDR2 is YFSETQ. The CDR3 covers 15 residues. The CDR3 is CASSLDPSGANVLTF. The CDR3 nucleotides are TGCGCCAGCAGCTTGGATCCGTCTGGGGCCAACGTCCTGACTTTC.

The chain has TRBV7-2 and TRBJ1-2; a weak D match, TRBD1 (5 bases). This CDR3 contains 15 residues. Germline V lookup: CDR1 SGHTA, CDR2 FQGNSA. Deletions cut 1 base from V and 8 bases from J, with 17 bases between. The CDR3 coding sequence is TGTGCCAGCAGCTTAGAAGGGGCGGCGGGGAACGGCTACACCTTC. This codes for CASSLEGAAGNGYTF.

The chain couples TRBV18 to TRBJ1-1, with D maybe TRBD1 (5 bases). Trimming cost V 0 bases and J 5 bases, with 10 bases left between them. This CDR3 has 14 residues. CDR1 is KGHSH, CDR2 LQKENI, per germline. CDR3 coding DNA: TGTGCCAGCTCACCACCGGGGGGTCAGACTGAAGCTTTCTTT. It translates to CASSPPGGQTEAFF.

This rearrangement joins TRBV25-1 to TRBJ1-1; tentative D call: TRBD1 (5 bases). This CDR3 has 15 amino acids. With 0 bases removed from V and 4 bases from J, the gap between germline ends came to 12 bases. CDR1 and CDR2 from the germline V gene are MGHDK and SYGVNS. The CDR3 DNA reads as TGTGCCAGCAGTGAATATAGTTTGGGGCGCACTGAAGCTTTCTTT. Amino acid sequence: CASSEYSLGRTEAFF.

The chain has TRBV4-3 and TRBJ2-1; 12 bases agree with TRBD1. The CDR3 extends over 16 amino acids. Germline V gene data show CDR1 as LGHNA and CDR2 as YSLEER. The junction had 6 bases not matched to a gene; V was cut back by 1 base and J by 8 bases. CDR3 in amino acids: CASSQAGQGAMDEQFF. As DNA, the CDR3 is TGCGCCAGCAGCCAAGCGGGACAGGGGGCGATGGATGAGCAGTTCTTC.

The count of this clonotype is one. The V call is TRBV4-2, the J call TRBJ2-1, with D perhaps TRBD2 (6 bases). The CDR3 runs to 16 residues. V lost 0 bases to trimming and J lost 1 base, with 10 bases between them. Germline V gives CDR1 LGHNA, CDR2 YNFKEQ. This CDR3 is CASSQERGGSYNEQFF. DNA of the CDR3: TGTGCCAGCAGCCAAGAGCGGGGTGGATCCTACAATGAGCAGTTCTTC.

V and J are TRBV18 and TRBJ2-7; D unresolved. The CDR3 runs to 13 residues. Germline V lookup: CDR1 KGHSH, CDR2 LQKENI. V shed 3 bases and J shed 2 bases, with 8 bases lying between them. The CDR3 DNA follows: TGTGCCAGCTCACCTCCGCAAGCCTACGAGCAGTACTTC. Protein sequence: CASSPPQAYEQYF.

This clonotype was counted once. The rearrangement links TRBV5-1 to TRBJ2-1; D ambiguous. V was shortened by 5 bases and J by 6 bases, with 9 bases between the two germline ends. The CDR3 is 12 amino acids. Germline V gene lookup returns CDR1 SGHRS and CDR2 YFSETQ. The CDR3 DNA follows: TGCGCCAGCAGTTCGGAATCCAATGAGCAGTTCTTC. Translation: CASSSESNEQFF.

The CDR3 DNA reads TGTGCCAGCAGTCTAGCGGGACTCCTCCCCTACGAGCAGTACTTC. Its protein product is CASSLAGLLPYEQYF. The chain recombines TRBV27 with TRBJ2-7; 9 bases align to TRBD2. The CDR3 extends over 15 amino acids. Germline V gene sequence: CDR1 MNHEY, CDR2 SMNVEV (reference sequence). V was pared by 5 bases and J by 2 bases, with 7 bases of the junction left unmatched.

The chain carries TRBV7-2 and TRBJ2-5; 8 bases fit TRBD2. The germline V gene has CDR1 SGHTA and CDR2 FQGNSA. The V segment lost 5 bases and the J segment 9 bases; nucleotides outside the gene matches: 8. The length of the CDR3 is 13 residues. CDR3 loop: CASSRAGGTAQYF. CDR3 DNA: TGTGCCAGCAGCCGGGCGGGGGGTACGGCCCAGTACTTC.

The chain combines TRBV18 with TRBJ1-4; no clear D. This CDR3 contains 11 residues. Trimming removed 3 bases from V and 8 bases from J, with 4 bases in between. Germline values: CDR1 KGHSH, CDR2 LQKENI. The DNA for the CDR3 is TGTGCCAGCTCACCTGGGGAAAAACTGTTTTTT. Protein sequence: CASSPGEKLFF.

The rearrangement joins TRBV28 to TRBJ2-7; 11 positions agree with TRBD1. The CDR3 has 13 residues. CDR1 is MDHEN, CDR2 SYDVKM, per germline. With V trimmed by 6 bases and J by 6 bases, 4 bases remained unmatched. The CDR3 nucleotides are TGTGCCAGCAGACCGGGACAGGGGGGCGAGCAGTACTTC. This codes for CASRPGQGGEQYF.

The V gene is TRBV7-9, the J gene TRBJ1-3, with 7 bases aligning to TRBD1. The CDR3 runs to 15 residues. Germline V gene lookup returns CDR1 SEHNR and CDR2 FQNEAQ (reference sequence). V was clipped by 3 bases and J by 3 bases; unmatched bases: 5. The CDR3 loop is CASSLEGASGNTIYF. CDR3 DNA sequence: TGTGCCAGCAGCTTGGAGGGGGCTAGTGGAAACACCATATATTTT.

The chain has TRBV30 and TRBJ2-1; D gene ambiguous. V shed 4 bases and J shed 8 bases, with 9 bases lying between them. This CDR3 has 11 amino acids. Germline V gene sequence: CDR1 GTSNPN, CDR2 SVGIG (reference sequence). The CDR3 region is CAWTESDEQFF. The CDR3 DNA reads TGTGCCTGGACTGAATCAGATGAGCAGTTCTTC.

V is TRBV4-1 and J is TRBJ2-5, with D unclear. The CDR3 spans 16 residues. Trimming took off 0 bases at V and 1 base at J, with 12 bases between the two ends. CDR1 is MGHRA and CDR2 is YSYEKL in the germline V gene. CDR3 sequence: CASSQDSPYAQETQYF. The CDR3 DNA follows: TGCGCCAGCAGCCAAGATTCTCCCTACGCCCAAGAGACCCAGTACTTC.